This T cell receptor (beta chain) was sequenced during a study of tissue T cells after allogeneic stem cell transplantation. Turning to this clone: Its antigen remains unidentified.

Study-wide findings and caveats: Anatomically similar tissues had similar TCR repertoires within each patient. Which tissue TCRs were alloreactive or antigen-specific was not determined. Some clones might be persisting host cells.

Survey-depth TCRbeta CDR3 sequencing reported V/J genes and productive frequencies. TCRdb keeps only in-frame clones here, not all; method: immunoSEQ multiplex PCR. The table records fewer than 4,500 clones, 74% of them present only once. Germline CDR1 is GTSNPN and CDR2 is SVGIG (reference sequence). This CDR3 comprises 13 residues. Trimming left V 1 base short and J 1 base short, with 7 bases between. This TCR was sampled from a woman aged 18 to 49 with breast cancer. This material consisted of left colon tissue, taken at autopsy. The chain couples TRBV30 to TRBJ1-1; D is uncertain. Written as DNA, the CDR3 is TGTGCCTGGAGTGCCGGGTGGAACACTGAAGCTTTCTTT. Its translation: CAWSAGWNTEAFF.